The present TCR beta chain was sequenced within a study of blood T cell repertoires in COVID-19. In the study overall: The United States, Italy and Spain were the sources of the acute and convalescent COVID-19 samples. The cDNA or gDNA used as material had been derived from T cells, B-cell-depleted T cells, or PBMCs.

From germline, CDR1 is SEHNR and CDR2 FQNEAQ (reference sequence). V gave up 0 bases and J gave up 2 bases, with 7 bases separating them. The CDR3 consists of 14 residues. Original processing methods: Counts of nucleated cells, estimated from reference gene primer amplification, were obtained. Clones were sequenced by immunoSEQ multiplex PCR, and TCRdb holds only the in-frame ones, with some missing. V and J calls and clone size are copied from that table; D and trimming were computed from the DNA. Altogether under 400,000 clones are present, 90% being singletons, with the ten largest covering 6.5%. This chain links TRBV7-9 with TRBJ1-1; TRBD1 might be the D (6 bases). The clonotype originates from a man aged 18 to 35 with active or convalescent COVID-19. Sequenced: peripheral blood. CDR3 in DNA: TGTGCCAGCAGCTTAGCCAGGGGTAACACTGAAGCTTTCTTT. Protein: CASSLARGNTEAFF.